The clone carrying this TCR beta chain was observed at least ten times. RNA transcripts provided the source from which TCR beta CDR3 regions were amplified. A set of HTBI primers served as the primers for a first-round RT-PCR of the TCR CDR3. MiXCR, applied by TCRdb to the multiplex PCR reads, yields one record per CDR3 protein. The table shows some 740,000 distinct CDR3 sequences, with approximately 15% occurring only once. This sample was included in a study of T cells in Graves' hyperthyroidism and ophthalmopathy. Input material: blood. This clonotype was sampled from a young woman with Graves' hyperthyroidism.

The CDR3 DNA follows: TGTGCCAGCAGCCAAGAACCAGGAGGGGCCTCCTACGAGCAGTACTTC. It is translated as CASSQEPGGASYEQYF. The V and J genes are TRBV4-2 and TRBJ2-7; TRBD2 might be the D (6 bases). The CDR3 has 16 residues. Germline V lookup: CDR1 LGHNA, CDR2 YNFKEQ. Trimming cost V 0 bases and J 0 bases, with 12 bases left between them.